What follows are 22 T cell receptor beta chains derived from one specimen sequenced in a study of blood T cell repertoires in COVID-19. The repertoire was sequenced with immunoSEQ multiplex PCR; TCRdb's copy has only in-frame clones and lacks some. The repertoire consists of over 450,000 clones, with 89% occurring once and the leading ten covering 0.75% to 0.9%. The sequencing input was peripheral blood. These receptor sequences come from a man between 18 and 35 years old with COVID-19, enrolled during active disease.

The chain is built from TRBV3-1 (or the pseudogene TRBV3-2) and TRBJ2-1; 10 bases line up with TRBD2. In germline, CDR1 is LGHDT, CDR2 YNNKEL (reference sequence). Trimming took 4 bases from V and 9 from J; bases not matched to a gene: 9. The CDR3 is made up of 15 amino acids. The CDR3 region has the DNA TGTGCCAGCAGCCTCGGGGGACTAGCGAGAGGTGAGCAGTTCTTC. The encoded protein is CASSLGGLARGEQFF.

This chain uses TRBV14 with TRBJ2-3, with no clear D. CDR1 and CDR2 (germline): SGHDN, FVKESK. This CDR3 contains 15 residues. Trimming shortened V by 3 bases and J by 2 bases, and 12 bases separated the two germline ends. The CDR3 spells CASSQVAVNTDTQYF. The DNA of the CDR3 is TGTGCCAGCAGCCAGGTAGCAGTCAACACAGATACGCAGTATTTT.

This sequence joins TRBV30 and TRBJ2-1, with TRBD2 matching 9 bases. CDR3 size: 15 residues. V lost 2 bases and J lost 1; bases outside the gene matches: 3. Germline-derived CDR1 and CDR2 are GTSNPN and SVGIG (reference sequence). Written as DNA, the CDR3 is TGTGCCTGGAGTATCAGCGGGAGGTCCTACAATGAGCAGTTCTTC. Translating it yields CAWSISGRSYNEQFF.

This rearrangement joins TRBV11-2 to TRBJ2-3; the D gene is possibly TRBD1 (6 bases). This CDR3 spans 15 amino acids. Per the germline V gene, CDR1 is SGHAT and CDR2 is FQNNGV. The V and J ends lost 3 bases and 1 base respectively, with 11 bases between them. In nucleotides, the CDR3 is TGTGCCAGCAGCTTGGGGACAATCGGCACAGATACGCAGTATTTT. This translates into CASSLGTIGTDTQYF.

About this clone: One junction end disagrees with the germline gene, perhaps due to a read error. CDR3 region: CAWSPGQGKVF. CDR3 sequence (DNA): TGTGCCTGGAGCCCTGGACAGGGGAAAGTCTTC. The chain carries TRBV30 and TRBJ2-7; 9 positions agree with TRBD1. This CDR3 contains 11 residues. CDR1 is GTSNPN and CDR2 is SVGIG in the germline V gene (reference sequence).

This clone showed up just once. The genes are TRBV7-9 and TRBJ2-3; tentatively, D is TRBD2 (5 bases). The V gene lost 1 base and the J gene lost 0 bases, with 8 bases spanning the gap. CDR3 size: 15 residues. Germline loops: CDR1 SEHNR, CDR2 FQNEAQ (reference sequence). DNA for the CDR3: TGTGCCAGCAGCTTAGTCGGGGATAGCACAGATACGCAGTATTTT. Its translation: CASSLVGDSTDTQYF.

This clone was seen a single time. This sequence joins TRBV2 and TRBJ1-6; D is uncertain. Trimming pared 6 bases from V and 10 bases from J, leaving 16 bases between. The CDR3 covers 14 residues. The V gene's germline CDR1 is SNHLY and CDR2 FYNNEI. CDR3 nucleotide sequence: TGTGCCAGCAGGAAGAGAGGGCAGAGCTCACCCCTCCACTTT. This encodes CASRKRGQSSPLHF.

The gene calls are TRBV10-3 and TRBJ2-5; TRBD2 matches 10 bases. The CDR3 has 14 residues. The germline gives CDR1 ENHRY, CDR2 SYGVKD. Trimming cost V 6 bases and J 5 bases; bases outside gene matches: 6. The chain's CDR3 is CAIREGLAAETQYF. CDR3 bases: TGTGCCATCAGGGAAGGACTAGCGGCGGAGACCCAGTACTTC.

CDR3 nucleotide sequence: TGTGCCAGCAGTATAAATCATCAGGCTAGCGGGGGGGCCGGTGAGCAGTTCTTC. As protein: CASSINHQASGGAGEQFF. The gene calls are TRBV11-3 and TRBJ2-1; 12 bases are shared with TRBD2. V lost 6 bases to trimming and J lost 9 bases; unmatched junction nucleotides: 18. Per the germline V gene, CDR1 is SGHNT and CDR2 is YENEEA. The CDR3 runs 18 residues. The whole variable domain, remainder taken from reference TRBV11-3 and TRBJ2-1, is EAGVVQSPRYKIIEKKQPVAFWCNPISGHNTLYWYLQNLGQGPELLIRYENEEAVDDSQLPKDRFSAERLKGVDSTLKIQPAELGDSAVYLCASSINHQASGGAGEQFFGPGTRLTVL.

The V gene is TRBV11-2, the J gene TRBJ2-7; D gene uncertain. V shed 3 bases and J shed 7 bases, with 13 bases lying between them. CDR1 is SGHAT and CDR2 is FQNNGV in the germline V gene. This CDR3 is built from 13 residues. This chain's CDR3 is CASSFTFLREQYF. For the CDR3, the DNA is TGTGCCAGCAGCTTTACGTTCCTACGGGAGCAGTACTTC.

Only one count was recorded for this clone. The V and J genes are TRBV6-1 and TRBJ2-3; TRBD2 matches at 8 bases. Germline loops: CDR1 MNHNS, CDR2 SASEGT. With 3 bases clipped from V and 3 bases from J, the junction kept 11 bases outside the gene matches. The CDR3 is 17 residues long. This CDR3 reads CASSDRTSRSRTDTQYF. Written as DNA, the CDR3 is TGTGCCAGCAGTGACCGGACTAGCAGATCAAGAACAGATACGCAGTATTTT.

This clone was seen a handful of times. The rearrangement uses TRBV5-1 and TRBJ1-6, with D possibly being TRBD1 (5 bases). V lost 2 bases to trimming and J lost 6 bases, with 15 bases between them. Germline CDR1 and CDR2: SGHRS and YFSETQ. This CDR3 region has 16 residues. The CDR3 DNA sequence: TGCGCCAGCAGCTTCTCCTGGGAGGGGACTAATTCACCCCTCCACTTT. Its translation is CASSFSWEGTNSPLHF.

This chain joins TRBV2 and TRBJ2-7; D unclear. Germline-derived CDR1 and CDR2 are SNHLY and FYNNEI. V was shortened by 2 bases and J by 3 bases, with 14 bases between the two germline ends. CDR3 size: 15 residues. In DNA form, the CDR3 reads TGTGCCAGCAGTGAACGGTCCACGGGTTTCTACGAGCAGTACTTC. It encodes CASSERSTGFYEQYF.

As concerns this clone: The same CDR3 arises from other DNA sequences in this sample as well. The chain carries TRBV7-9 and TRBJ1-1; a weak D match, TRBD1 (6 bases). V was shortened by 2 bases and J by 1 base, with 8 bases between the two germline ends. Germline CDR1 and CDR2: SEHNR and FQNEAQ (reference sequence). This CDR3 has 14 residues. CDR3 nucleotides: TGTGCCAGCAGCTTAACAGGGACGAACACTGAAGCTTTCTTT. Protein sequence: CASSLTGTNTEAFF.

The chain has TRBV20-1 and TRBJ2-5, with no clear D. Germline CDR1 and CDR2: DFQATT and SNEGSKA (reference sequence). CDR3 length: 11 amino acids. V shed 3 bases and J shed 4 bases, with 6 bases lying between them. The CDR3 bases are TGCAGTGCTAGTACCGGAGAGACCCAGTACTTC. Its translation: CSASTGETQYF.

The CDR3 protein is CASSSTAQIEAFF. The CDR3, as DNA: TGTGCCAGCAGCTCAACCGCCCAGATTGAAGCTTTCTTT. The chain employs TRBV27 and TRBJ1-1; D not resolved. This CDR3 spans 13 amino acids. CDR1 MNHEY and CDR2 SMNVEV come from the germline V gene (reference sequence). V gave up 6 bases and J gave up 7 bases, with 15 bases separating them.

This clone was seen once. V is TRBV7-7 and J is TRBJ2-2; 14 nucleotides align to TRBD2. Germline lookup yields CDR1 SSHAT and CDR2 FNYEAQ (reference sequence). The CDR3 has 17 amino acids. V was pared by 5 bases and J by 3 bases, with 5 bases of the junction left unmatched. CDR3 sequence reads: CASSNPGLAGDTGELFF. The CDR3 nucleotides are TGTGCCAGCAGCAACCCGGGACTAGCGGGGGACACCGGGGAGCTGTTTTTT.

The chain is built from TRBV3-1 (or the pseudogene TRBV3-2) and TRBJ2-1; D may be TRBD1 (6 bases). Between the trimmed V and J ends, which lost 2 bases and 4 bases, there was a span of 9 bases. The CDR3 sequence is 14 residues long. The germline V gene has CDR1 LGHDT and CDR2 YNNKEL (reference sequence). In nucleotides, the CDR3 is TGTGCCAGCAGCCAAAGGACAGAATACAATGAGCAGTTCTTC. It translates to CASSQRTEYNEQFF.

The J gene is TRBJ2-4, the V gene TRBV19, with D possibly being TRBD1 (7 bases). Deletions cut 1 base from V and 6 bases from J, with 22 bases between. The CDR3 loop spans 18 amino acids. Germline CDR1 LNHDA, CDR2 SQIVND (reference sequence). CDR3: CASSIVSRTGAGRNIQYF. The CDR3 coding sequence is TGTGCCAGTAGTATAGTTTCCCGCACAGGGGCCGGGAGAAACATTCAGTACTTC.

The V gene is TRBV4-1, the J gene TRBJ1-2; TRBD1 is a possible D gene (6 bases). The length of the CDR3 is 14 residues. Germline V gives CDR1 MGHRA, CDR2 YSYEKL. V was trimmed by 3 bases and J by 3 bases, leaving 11 bases between them. This CDR3 reads CASSHLSGDYGYTF. The CDR3 coding sequence is TGCGCCAGCAGCCACCTTTCAGGGGACTATGGCTACACCTTC.

V usage is TRBV19 and J usage is TRBJ1-1; weak D call: TRBD1 (6 bases). This CDR3 is 16 amino acids long. Germline CDR1 is LNHDA and CDR2 is SQIVND (reference sequence). The germline V and J ends were trimmed by 1 base and 5 bases, with 17 bases remaining between them. The CDR3 loop reads CASSIGGGRSLTEAFF. CDR3 DNA: TGTGCCAGTAGTATAGGGGGGGGCCGTTCGTTGACTGAAGCTTTCTTT.

In this sample, this clone turned up once. The J gene is TRBJ2-1, the V gene TRBV27; D unclear. Germline V lookup: CDR1 MNHEY, CDR2 SMNVEV (reference sequence). V was trimmed by 0 bases and J by 7 bases, leaving 10 bases between them. There are 14 residues in the CDR3. CDR3 amino acids: CASSLSTSVNEQFF. The CDR3 DNA reads as TGTGCCAGCAGTTTATCGACCAGCGTGAATGAGCAGTTCTTC.